Presented here are 32 T cell receptor beta chains from one specimen sequenced in a study of T cell changes during pregnancy in multiple sclerosis. Generated by immunoSEQ multiplex PCR, the TCRdb table keeps only in-frame clones and is missing some. The sample carries tens of thousands of clones, about 90% recorded once. The material sequenced was CD4+ T cells from peripheral blood mononuclear cells, taken in the second trimester of pregnancy. The receptors shown here come from a female donor in good health, enrolled as a control in a pregnancy study.

This rearrangement joins TRBV5-8 to TRBJ2-7, with unresolved D. The CDR3 runs 11 residues. Trimming cost V 4 bases and J 6 bases, with 8 bases left between them. Germline-derived CDR1 and CDR2 are SGHTS and YDEGEE. CDR3 sequence (DNA): TGTGCCAGCAGCCATTTTAGCGAGCAGTACTTC. Translation: CASSHFSEQYF. The variable domain in full, completed from reference TRBV5-8 and TRBJ2-7, reads EAGVTQSPTHLIKTRGQQATLRCSPISGHTSVYWYQQALGLGLQFLLWYDEGEERNRGNFPPRFSGRQFPNYSSELNVNALELEDSALYLCASSHFSEQYFGPGTRLTVT.

V usage is TRBV7-2 and J usage is TRBJ2-3, with 11 bases lining up with TRBD2. Germline V lookup: CDR1 SGHTA, CDR2 FQGNSA. V lost 1 base, J lost 3 bases, and 9 bases stayed unmatched. This CDR3 has 18 amino acids. The CDR3 is CASSLVLAGGVGTDTQYF. For the CDR3, the DNA is TGTGCCAGCAGCTTAGTCCTAGCGGGAGGTGTCGGGACAGATACGCAGTATTTT.

The J gene is TRBJ1-2, the V gene TRBV28; 12 positions match TRBD1. Germline CDR1 MDHEN, CDR2 SYDVKM. The CDR3 has 18 residues. J gave up 4 bases and V 10 bases, and 19 bases lay outside the gene matches. The CDR3 here is CATGTGGEFSGASYGYTF. The CDR3 region has the DNA TGTGCCACCGGGACAGGGGGCGAATTCAGTGGGGCTAGCTATGGCTACACCTTC.

CDR3 in DNA: TGCGCCAGCAGTCGTGACAGGCTGGGGAACACTGAAGCTTTCTTT. Protein: CASSRDRLGNTEAFF. The J gene is TRBJ1-1, the V gene TRBV10-1; possibly TRBD1 for D (6 bases). CDR3 length: 15 amino acids. Germline V gives CDR1 WNHNN, CDR2 SYGVQD (reference sequence). The V end was cut by 5 bases, the J end by 1 base, with 14 bases between.

This chain joins TRBV9 and TRBJ2-1, with a weak D call TRBD2 (5 bases). This CDR3 has 15 residues. Between the trimmed V and J ends, which lost 5 bases and 0 bases, there was a span of 12 bases. Germline CDR1 is SGDLS and CDR2 is YYNGEE. CDR3 residues: CASSSEGSSYNEQFF. The CDR3 DNA sequence: TGTGCCAGCAGTTCAGAGGGAAGCTCCTACAATGAGCAGTTCTTC.

The chain recombines TRBV6-6 with TRBJ1-1, with a possible D match to TRBD1 (5 bases). The ends were cut back, 6 bases at V and 1 base at J, with 9 bases in the middle. Germline CDR1 and CDR2: MNHNY and SVGAGI (reference sequence). The CDR3 is 13 amino acids. CDR3 sequence: CASSRVGNTEAFF. CDR3 nucleotide sequence: TGTGCCAGCAGCAGGGTGGGGAACACTGAAGCTTTCTTT.

The rearrangement links TRBV6-5 to TRBJ1-4, with 8 bases matching TRBD1. CDR3 length: 14 amino acids. J was trimmed by 10 bases and V by 6 bases; bases with no gene match: 10. Germline V CDR1 and CDR2: MNHEY, SVGAGI. The CDR3 reads CASSQTGDGVKLFF. The DNA for the CDR3 is TGTGCCAGCAGCCAGACAGGGGATGGGGTAAAACTGTTTTTT.

This sequence joins TRBV6-1 and TRBJ1-6; D possibly corresponds to TRBD1 (6 bases). Germline loops: CDR1 MNHNS, CDR2 SASEGT. Trimming stripped 2 bases from V and 15 bases from J, with 20 bases between. This CDR3 spans 15 amino acids. The CDR3 nucleotides read TGTGCCAGCAGTGAAATGGTCCAGGGGAAGGGGCTCCTCCACTTT. Residues: CASSEMVQGKGLLHF.

DNA of the CDR3: TGCGCCAGCAGCTTGATGGCTAGCGGGATAGGGGATACGCAGTATTTT. Its translation is CASSLMASGIGDTQYF. The chain employs TRBV5-1 and TRBJ2-3; TRBD2 matches at 9 bases. The J segment lost 6 bases and the V segment lost 1 base, leaving 9 bases of the junction unmatched. The CDR3 extends over 16 amino acids. Germline V gives CDR1 SGHRS, CDR2 YFSETQ.

The J gene is TRBJ2-7, the V gene TRBV7-2, with D unresolved. The CDR3 runs to 14 residues. V was trimmed by 1 base and J by 0 bases, leaving 7 bases between them. The V gene's germline CDR1 is SGHTA and CDR2 FQGNSA. The CDR3 spells CASSLVGSSYEQYF. As DNA, the CDR3 is TGTGCCAGCAGCTTAGTGGGCAGCTCCTACGAGCAGTACTTC.

This chain connects TRBV30 to TRBJ2-5; 8 bases map to TRBD2. The V and J ends lost 3 bases and 2 bases, in that order; junction bases with no gene match: 2. This CDR3 comprises 13 residues. Germline values: CDR1 GTSNPN, CDR2 SVGIG (reference sequence). As DNA, the CDR3 is TGTGCCTGGAGAGCGGGAGCTCAAGAGACCCAGTACTTC. This translates into CAWRAGAQETQYF.

V gene TRBV7-9 combines with J gene TRBJ2-5; 10 nucleotides line up with TRBD2. Germline CDR1 and CDR2: SEHNR and FQNEAQ (reference sequence). The CDR3 has 16 residues. V was pared by 5 bases and J by 5 bases, with 11 bases of the junction left unmatched. CDR3 region: CASSRSLTSGWETQYF. CDR3 DNA: TGTGCCAGCAGCCGATCCCTGACTAGCGGGTGGGAGACCCAGTACTTC.

V is TRBV4-2 and J is TRBJ2-5, with 14 bases that match TRBD2. The DNA end is more similar to TRBJ2-7, so the J call may be wrong. This CDR3 has 19 residues. Germline assignment: CDR1 LGHNA and CDR2 YNFKEQ. The CDR3 protein is CASSLPSGTSGRSSYEQYF. In DNA form, the CDR3 reads TGTGCCAGCAGCCTCCCCTCCGGGACTAGCGGGAGAAGTTCCTACGAGCAGTACTTC.

This chain connects TRBV7-3 to TRBJ2-3, with 14 bases that match TRBD2. This CDR3 has 21 amino acids. The trim removed 5 bases at V and 4 bases at J, leaving 20 bases unmatched. Germline CDR1 and CDR2: SGHTA and FQGTGA. CDR3 DNA: TGTGCCAGCAGCCCCGGTCCGCAGGCCCGGACTAGCGGGAGGAGGGCAGATACGCAGTATTTT. Amino acid sequence: CASSPGPQARTSGRRADTQYF.

The chain combines TRBV6-4 with TRBJ2-1, with 9 bases identical to TRBD2. Trimming took 2 bases from V and 0 from J; bases not matched to a gene: 2. This CDR3 has 16 amino acids. The germline V gene encodes CDR1 MRHNA and CDR2 SNTAGT. CDR3 loop: CASSDVSGSSYNEQFF. CDR3 nucleotide sequence: TGTGCCAGCAGTGACGTTAGCGGGAGCTCCTACAATGAGCAGTTCTTC.

V gene TRBV5-1 combines with J gene TRBJ2-5; 12 bases match TRBD1. The length of the CDR3 is 20 residues. The V gene end was trimmed by 8 bases and the J gene end by 5 bases; junction bases not matched to a gene: 25. CDR1 and CDR2 (germline): SGHRS, YFSETQ. CDR3 residues: CASRANRGLGTGGASETQYF. The CDR3 coding sequence is TGCGCCAGTCGAGCAAACAGGGGCTTGGGGACAGGGGGCGCGTCCGAGACCCAGTACTTC.

The chain has TRBV7-8 and TRBJ2-3, with D maybe TRBD2 (5 bases). The CDR3 has 16 residues. CDR1 and CDR2 from the germline V gene are SGHVS and FQNEAQ. Trimming left V 2 bases short and J 0 bases short, with 12 bases between. The CDR3 DNA reads as TGTGCCAGCAGCTTATATAGCGCCACAAGCACAGATACGCAGTATTTT. Its translation: CASSLYSATSTDTQYF.

The CDR3, as DNA: TGCGCCAGCAGCTTGGAGGGGGCTGTTTCACCCCTCCACTTT. It encodes CASSLEGAVSPLHF. The chain employs TRBV5-1 and TRBJ1-6, with 7 bases aligning to TRBD1. The CDR3 runs 14 residues. Germline loops: CDR1 SGHRS, CDR2 YFSETQ. The V gene end was trimmed by 0 bases and the J gene end by 9 bases; junction bases not matched to a gene: 3.

The chain uses TRBV5-8 and TRBJ2-1, with D possibly TRBD1 on 6 matching bases. The CDR3 covers 15 residues. V was cut by 4 bases and J by 5 bases, with 16 bases left in between. The germline gives CDR1 SGHTS, CDR2 YDEGEE. The CDR3 sequence: CASSRTGGPNNEQFF. The CDR3 DNA is TGTGCCAGCAGCCGCACTGGGGGCCCCAACAATGAGCAGTTCTTC. Based on the CDR3 plus reference TRBV5-8 and TRBJ2-1, the full variable domain is EAGVTQSPTHLIKTRGQQATLRCSPISGHTSVYWYQQALGLGLQFLLWYDEGEERNRGNFPPRFSGRQFPNYSSELNVNALELEDSALYLCASSRTGGPNNEQFFGPGTRLTVL.

V gene TRBV20-1 combines with J gene TRBJ1-6; no clear D gene. This CDR3 contains 9 residues. CDR1 and CDR2 from the germline V gene are DFQATT and SNEGSKA (reference sequence). CDR3 loop: CASRSPLHF. CDR3 in DNA: TGCGCGAGTCGATCACCCCTCCACTTT.

Notes on this clone: Sequence at one end of the junction differs from germline and may be a read error. V is TRBV6-6 and J is TRBJ2-7, with D possibly being TRBD2 (5 bases). This CDR3 contains 12 residues. Per germline, CDR1 MNHNY and CDR2 SVGAGI (reference sequence). CDR3 nucleotide sequence: TGTGCCAGCAGTTACCACCTTCCGGCTCGGGGCTTC. This translates into CASSYHLPARGF.

The chain couples TRBV19 to TRBJ2-7, with TRBD1 identical over 9 bases. The CDR3 length is 15 residues. CDR1 LNHDA and CDR2 SQIVND come from the germline V gene (reference sequence). Trimming at V came to 0 bases and at J to 5 bases, leaving 5 bases not matched to a gene. Here the CDR3 reads CASSIDGTGSDEQYF. CDR3 nucleotide sequence: TGTGCCAGTAGTATAGATGGGACAGGGAGCGACGAGCAGTACTTC.

The rearrangement uses TRBV2 and TRBJ2-5; no firm D call. Germline V lookup: CDR1 SNHLY, CDR2 FYNNEI. CDR3 length: 15 residues. Trimming took off 7 bases at V and 1 base at J, with 16 bases between the two ends. CDR3 region: CASKILGYSQETQYF. The CDR3 nucleotides read TGTGCCAGCAAGATCCTCGGTTACAGCCAAGAGACCCAGTACTTC.

The J gene is TRBJ1-2, the V gene TRBV15, with TRBD1 matching over 7 bases. The CDR3 extends over 15 amino acids. The V gene's germline CDR1 is LNHNV and CDR2 YYDKDF (reference sequence). V lost 3 bases and J lost 4; bases outside the gene matches: 8. CDR3 nucleotides: TGTGCCACCAGCAGCGACAACAGGGGAGCCTATGGCTACACCTTC. Protein sequence: CATSSDNRGAYGYTF.

The V call is TRBV5-1, the J call TRBJ1-4, with a possible D match to TRBD1 (6 bases). CDR3 length equals 14 residues. Trimming stripped 4 bases from V and 8 bases from J, with 15 bases between. The V gene's germline CDR1 is SGHRS and CDR2 YFSETQ. CDR3 in amino acids: CASSQVGQQEKLFF. The CDR3 nucleotides read TGCGCCAGCAGCCAAGTAGGACAGCAAGAAAAACTGTTTTTT. Filled out from reference TRBV5-1 and TRBJ1-4, the complete variable domain reads KAGVTQTPRYLIKTRGQQVTLSCSPISGHRSVSWYQQTPGQGLQFLFEYFSETQRNKGNFPGRFSGRQFSNSRSEMNVSTLELGDSALYLCASSQVGQQEKLFFGSGTQLSVL.

The V and J genes are TRBV10-3 and TRBJ2-7; 7 bases agree with TRBD1. The CDR3 covers 12 residues. Germline trimming cut 7 bases from V and 11 bases from J; bases unmatched to any gene: 11. Germline V gene lookup returns CDR1 ENHRY and CDR2 SYGVKD. The CDR3 here is CAIKGTEPREYF. CDR3 bases: TGTGCCATCAAAGGGACAGAACCTCGCGAGTACTTC.

The chain employs TRBV5-1 and TRBJ1-2; 7 bases are a match to TRBD1. The CDR3 loop spans 15 amino acids. Germline assignment: CDR1 SGHRS and CDR2 YFSETQ. The J segment lost 0 bases and the V segment lost 4 bases, leaving 6 bases of the junction unmatched. CDR3 in DNA: TGCGCCAGCAGCCCAGGGACAGCAGCTAACTATGGCTACACCTTC. This encodes CASSPGTAANYGYTF.

In this sample, this clone turned up once. This chain uses TRBV18 with TRBJ2-3; no firm D call. Deletions cut 2 bases from V and 2 bases from J, with 14 bases between. CDR1 is KGHSH, CDR2 LQKENI, per germline. This CDR3 comprises 16 residues. This chain's CDR3 is CASSPIAESVTDTQYF. The CDR3 nucleotides are TGTGCCAGCTCACCAATTGCGGAGTCAGTCACAGATACGCAGTATTTT.

V gene TRBV6-5 combines with J gene TRBJ2-7, with 10 bases that match TRBD1. CDR1 and CDR2 from the germline V gene are MNHEY and SVGAGI. This CDR3 region has 15 residues. Unmatched junction bases numbered 7, after V lost 2 bases and J lost 6 bases. CDR3 residues: CASSYQGQGGSEQYF. Here the CDR3 DNA reads TGTGCCAGCAGTTACCAAGGACAGGGGGGCTCCGAGCAGTACTTC.

The chain links TRBV4-2 to TRBJ2-2, with 8 bases fitting TRBD2. Germline V lookup: CDR1 LGHNA, CDR2 YNFKEQ. This CDR3 is 17 amino acids long. The J segment lost 0 bases and the V segment lost 0 bases, leaving 3 bases of the junction unmatched. The CDR3 DNA sequence: TGTGCCAGCAGCCAAGATGGGGGACTAGCGAACACCGGGGAGCTGTTTTTT. It encodes CASSQDGGLANTGELFF.

The chain uses TRBV30 and TRBJ2-3; D may be TRBD2 (5 bases). This CDR3 is built from 12 residues. V was shortened by 0 bases and J by 13 bases, with 14 bases between the two germline ends. Germline CDR1 GTSNPN, CDR2 SVGIG (reference sequence). The CDR3, as DNA: TGTGCCTGGAGTGTCCATACTACCGGGGAGTATTTT. It encodes CAWSVHTTGEYF.

The chain has TRBV10-2 and TRBJ2-7; TRBD2 is a possible D gene (7 bases). The ends were cut back, 4 bases at V and 3 bases at J, with 22 bases in the middle. This CDR3 has 17 amino acids. The germline gives CDR1 WSHSY, CDR2 SAAADI. CDR3 DNA: TGCGCCAGCAGTGTCTCCTCCTCAGGGCGGGGGCTCTACGAGCAGTACTTC. Its protein is CASSVSSSGRGLYEQYF.